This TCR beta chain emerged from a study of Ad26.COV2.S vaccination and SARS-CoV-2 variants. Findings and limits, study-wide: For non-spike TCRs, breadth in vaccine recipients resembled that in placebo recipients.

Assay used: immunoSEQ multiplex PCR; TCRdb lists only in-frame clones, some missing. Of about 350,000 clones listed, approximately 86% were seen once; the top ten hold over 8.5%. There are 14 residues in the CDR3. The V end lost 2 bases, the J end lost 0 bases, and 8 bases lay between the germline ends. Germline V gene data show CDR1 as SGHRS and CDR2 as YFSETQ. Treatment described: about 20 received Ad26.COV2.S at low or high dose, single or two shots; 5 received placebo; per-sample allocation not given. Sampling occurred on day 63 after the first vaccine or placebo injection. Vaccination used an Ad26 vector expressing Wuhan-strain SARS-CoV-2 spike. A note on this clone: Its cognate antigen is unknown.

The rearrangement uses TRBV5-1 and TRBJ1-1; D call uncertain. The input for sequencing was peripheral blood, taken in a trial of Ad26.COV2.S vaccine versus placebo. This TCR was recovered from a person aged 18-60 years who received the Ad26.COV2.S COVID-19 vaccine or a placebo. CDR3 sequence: CASSLGSVNTEAFF. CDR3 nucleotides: TGCGCCAGCAGCTTAGGCTCGGTGAACACTGAAGCTTTCTTT.